This T cell receptor beta chain was sequenced for a study of blood T cell repertoires in COVID-19. Across the whole study: Sources were T cells, B-cell-depleted T cells, or PBMCs; the material itself was cDNA or gDNA.

Individuals aged about 18 to 100 years were recruited from fewer than 25 US areas. Germline-derived CDR1 and CDR2 are MGHDK and SYGVNS. The V and J ends lost 7 bases and 3 bases, in that order; junction bases with no gene match: 9. The CDR3 extends over 14 amino acids. Original data processing: By means of reference gene primer amplification, nucleated cell counts were estimated. Assay: immunoSEQ multiplex PCR; the TCRdb copy retains only in-frame clones and omits some. V, J and clone size derive from that table, while D and trimming were established from the DNA sequence. There are 130,000 to 150,000 clones in the sample; 80% to 90% occur only once, and roughly 10% lies in the top ten.

The source of this sequence is a man aged 55 to 70 who had recovered from COVID-19. Sequenced sample: PBMCs or T cells enriched from blood (not recorded which). The gene calls are TRBV25-1 and TRBJ2-7; 7 positions match TRBD1. CDR3 protein: CASTSSRDSYEQYF. The CDR3 nucleotides read TGTGCCAGCACCTCCTCTCGGGACAGCTACGAGCAGTACTTC.